These 6 T cell receptor beta chains share one sample of origin, sequenced in a study of T cell responses to AZD1222 COVID-19 vaccine. Clones were read by immunoSEQ multiplex PCR, and TCRdb kept only the in-frame ones, dropping some. This repertoire shows about 120,000 clones, roughly nine tenths found once; its top ten account for approximately 5.9%. Sequences were derived from peripheral blood, sampled on day 0 of AZD1222 vaccination. The receptors were gathered from an adult in good health.

The chain joins TRBV5-8 to TRBJ2-7; D is uncertain. The CDR3 contains 12 residues. V lost 1 base, J lost 6 bases, and 8 bases lay in between. Germline assignment: CDR1 SGHTS and CDR2 YDEGEE. DNA for the CDR3: TGTGCCAGCAGCTTGAGTTTGTTCGAGCAGTACTTC. Protein sequence: CASSLSLFEQYF.

This clone was recorded a few times. The V gene is TRBV18, the J gene TRBJ2-7; D remains unclear. Trimming cost V 0 bases and J 2 bases, with 11 bases left between them. The CDR3 covers 15 residues. The V gene's germline CDR1 is KGHSH and CDR2 LQKENI. CDR3 nucleotide sequence: TGTGCCAGCTCACCACCGAACAGTTTCACCTACGAGCAGTACTTC. It translates to CASSPPNSFTYEQYF.

This clone is a singleton in its sample. The gene calls are TRBV7-9 and TRBJ2-5; D not resolved. This CDR3 has 12 residues. V gave up 5 bases and J gave up 5 bases, with 9 bases separating them. Per the germline V gene, CDR1 is SEHNR and CDR2 is FQNEAQ (reference sequence). CDR3 residues: CASSPRVETQYF. CDR3 DNA sequence: TGTGCCAGCAGCCCCCGTGTGGAGACCCAGTACTTC.

J is TRBJ2-1 and V is TRBV7-9, with 9 positions matching TRBD1. The germline CDR1 and CDR2 sequences are SEHNR and FQNEAQ (reference sequence). The length of the CDR3 is 16 residues. Losses at the gene ends were 5 bases for V and 3 bases for J; bases not matched to a gene: 8. In DNA, the CDR3 is TGTGCCAGCAGCACTGCCGGGACAGGGCGCTACAATGAGCAGTTCTTC. The encoded protein is CASSTAGTGRYNEQFF.

The rearrangement joins TRBV6-4 to TRBJ2-4, with D uncertain. Per the germline V gene, CDR1 is MRHNA and CDR2 is SNTAGT. The germline V and J ends were trimmed by 7 bases and 0 bases, with 10 bases remaining between them. The CDR3 runs to 14 residues. CDR3 region: CASIPDIAKNIQYF. In DNA form, the CDR3 reads TGTGCCAGCATCCCCGATATAGCCAAAAACATTCAGTACTTC.

The rearrangement joins TRBV2 to TRBJ1-1; 9 nucleotides align to TRBD1. Germline lookup yields CDR1 SNHLY and CDR2 FYNNEI. The CDR3 has 19 amino acids. The J segment lost 0 bases and the V segment lost 5 bases, leaving 16 bases of the junction unmatched. CDR3 protein: CASSWDRASLELMNTEAFF. CDR3 coding DNA: TGTGCCAGCAGTTGGGACAGGGCATCCTTAGAGTTAATGAACACTGAAGCTTTCTTT.